Included here is one TCR beta chain sequence, with context. The antigen is unknown. The germline gives CDR1 DFQATT, CDR2 SNEGSKA (reference sequence). The V end was cut by 1 base, the J end by 8 bases, with 23 bases between. This CDR3 comprises 16 residues. The sample originates from a study of post-analysis software for immune sequencing data. Whole-study findings and limits: Controls showed lower frequencies than patients for a handful of TRBV segments, and TRBV5-6, TRBV5-1 and TRBV20-1 were among these.

Prepared libraries of TCR beta cDNA carried unique molecular identifiers. Each CDR3 protein gets one entry after TCRdb re-called the PCR reads with MiXCR. The sample lists over 250,000 distinct CDR3 sequences; 36% were seen once. The V and J genes are TRBV20-1 and TRBJ1-2; D gene uncertain. The receptor was derived from a girl between 10 and 17 years old with multiple sclerosis. What was sequenced was blood. The CDR3 nucleotides read TGCAGTGCTAGAGGAAATACGGTGGGGTCGCGGTCAGGCTACACCTTC. It is translated as CSARGNTVGSRSGYTF.